The rows below give T cell receptor beta chains drawn from one sample of a study of lymphopenia after photon versus proton radiotherapy. The data were produced by immunoSEQ multiplex PCR, yet TCRdb's version contains in-frame clones alone and is incomplete. The sample contains about 50,000 clones, around 82% of which appear only once. The sequenced sample was peripheral blood, obtained from a patient treated with photon-based radiotherapy. These receptors all stem from a man aged 50 or older with gastric cancer. The CDR3 runs from the conserved cysteine through the conserved F or W. D genes are given only for firm matches. Part of the rows lack a size; the others show once, few, many or a class for expanded clones.

V,D,size,J,CDR3,DNA
TRBV6-1,.,.,TRBJ2-6,CASWGHRSGANVLTF,TGTGCCTCTTGGGGCCATCGCTCTGGGGCCAACGTCCTGACTTTC
TRBV30,TRBD1,.,TRBJ2-2,CAWRGDSTGELFF,TGTGCCTGGAGGGGGGACAGCACCGGGGAGCTGTTTTTT
TRBV6-1,.,.,TRBJ2-5,CASTRRSQETQYF,TGTGCCAGCACAAGGCGGTCCCAAGAGACCCAGTACTTC
TRBV23-1,.,.,TRBJ1-5,CASSQSRSSNQPQHF,TGCGCCAGCAGTCAAAGCAGGTCCAGCAATCAGCCCCAGCATTTT
TRBV27,.,few,TRBJ1-4,CASSSPRGYGEKLFF,TGTGCCAGCAGTTCCCCCCGAGGGTACGGTGAAAAACTGTTTTTT
TRBV19,.,.,TRBJ1-2,CATTGVLDYGYTF,TGTGCCACGACGGGGGTATTGGACTATGGCTACACCTTC
TRBV5-4,TRBD2,.,TRBJ2-7,CASSQMRLGGGRANEQYF,TGTGCCAGCAGCCAGATGCGGCTTGGGGGCGGGAGGGCCAACGAGCAGTACTTC
TRBV7-9,TRBD1,.,TRBJ2-5,CASSQGDQVYQETQYF,TGTGCCAGCAGCCAGGGGGATCAAGTGTACCAAGAGACCCAGTACTTC
TRBV11-2,TRBD1,.,TRBJ1-1,CASSTRTGRGGNTEAFF,TGTGCCAGCAGCACCAGGACAGGGCGAGGAGGGAACACTGAAGCTTTCTTT
TRBV19,.,.,TRBJ1-4,CASSIGSKKLFF,TGTGCCAGTAGTATAGGGAGCAAAAAACTGTTTTTT
TRBV10-3,TRBD2,few,TRBJ2-1,CAITPGLAGGPLNEQFF,TGTGCCATCACTCCGGGACTAGCGGGAGGGCCCCTAAATGAGCAGTTCTTC
TRBV15,.,once,TRBJ2-4,CATSRDRGSRNIQYF,TGTGCCACCAGCAGAGATAGGGGTTCTAGAAACATTCAGTACTTC
TRBV6-5,TRBD2,.,TRBJ2-5,CASTPAGGRKETQYF,TGTGCCAGCACCCCAGCGGGAGGGAGGAAGGAGACCCAGTACTTC
TRBV25-1,.,once,TRBJ2-7,CASSDPADYEQYF,TGTGCCAGCAGTGATCCCGCCGACTACGAGCAGTACTTC
TRBV14,TRBD2,.,TRBJ2-3,CASSQERLAGTDTQYF,TGTGCCAGCAGCCAAGAGAGACTAGCGGGGACAGATACGCAGTATTTT
TRBV11-2,.,once,TRBJ2-1,CASTIAEGWNEQFF,TGTGCCAGCACTATAGCGGAGGGCTGGAATGAGCAGTTCTTC
TRBV29-1,TRBD2,.,TRBJ2-1,CSASKGTLAGGEQFF,TGCAGCGCCTCCAAGGGAACACTAGCGGGGGGGGAGCAGTTCTTC
TRBV29-1,TRBD1,.,TRBJ1-1,CSVRTGRATEAFF,TGCAGCGTCCGGACAGGGAGGGCCACTGAAGCTTTCTTT
TRBV5-4,TRBD1,.,TRBJ2-7,CASSYDRAHEQYF,TGTGCCAGCAGCTACGACAGGGCCCACGAGCAGTACTTC
TRBV4-1,.,.,TRBJ1-1,CASSQDPRTDVTEAFF,TGCGCCAGCAGCCAAGATCCCCGGACGGATGTCACTGAAGCTTTCTTT
TRBV5-6,.,many,TRBJ2-7,CASSWGRVEYF,TGTGCCAGCAGCTGGGGCCGGGTAGAGTACTTC
TRBV9,.,.,TRBJ2-3,CASSPPGLSTDTQYF,TGTGCCAGCAGCCCCCCGGGACTCAGCACAGATACGCAGTATTTT
TRBV7-3,TRBD2,few,TRBJ2-2,CASRLLAGGVTGELFF,TGTGCCAGCAGACTTCTAGCGGGAGGTGTTACCGGGGAGCTGTTTTTT
TRBV5-1,TRBD1,.,TRBJ2-7,CASSLETGAPPYEQYF,TGCGCCAGCAGCCTAGAGACAGGGGCACCACCCTACGAGCAGTACTTC
TRBV6-1,.,few,TRBJ1-1,CASAPTGTMNTEAFF,TGTGCCAGCGCCCCCACAGGAACCATGAACACTGAAGCTTTCTTT
TRBV30,.,.,TRBJ2-2,CAWGQFANTGELFF,TGTGCCTGGGGACAGTTCGCGAACACCGGGGAGCTGTTTTTT